Described below is a single T cell receptor beta chain sequence and its context. What it binds is unknown. This specimen belongs to a study of pediatric ulcerative colitis. Overall study findings and caveats: Repertoires came from total lymphocyte DNA, so rare subsets like regulatory T cells may be missed.

Trimming pared 3 bases from V and 8 bases from J, leaving 11 bases between. The germline gives CDR1 MNHEY, CDR2 SMNVEV (reference sequence). The CDR3 sequence is 13 residues long. One to two pinch biopsies were taken from the rectum during colonoscopy. Using immunoSEQ multiplex PCR, the repertoire was profiled, and TCRdb retains in-frame clones only, with some absent. The profile covers 40,000 to 55,000 clones, with about four fifths appearing a single time and under 4% taken by the ten largest. The sequenced sample was gut tissue. This clonotype was sampled from a girl between 5 and 17 years old with moderate ulcerative colitis. The gene calls are TRBV27 and TRBJ2-4; no clear D gene. Here the CDR3 DNA reads TGTGCCAGCAGTTTCAAGGGAAGTGACATTCAGTACTTC. Translation: CASSFKGSDIQYF.